The rows below give T cell receptor beta chains drawn from one sample of a study of low-dose radiotherapy and immunotherapy resistance in tumors. TCRdb called the reads again in MiXCR, with one record for every CDR3 protein. The data hold tens of thousands of distinct CDR3 sequences, with around 31% observed a single time. The sample in question was PBMCs, obtained before treatment. All receptors derive from a female donor with ovarian cancer. CDR3s include the opening cysteine and the closing phenylalanine or tryptophan. The D gene is left open where the match is weak. Clone size, where shown, is once, few, many, or a class for clones that have expanded.

>TRBJ2-3|NA|NA|TRBV5-1
TGCGCCAGCAGCTTGGCGGCGGGAACAAATGGAGATACGCAGTATTTT
CASSLAAGTNGDTQYF
>TRBJ2-5|many|TRBD1|TRBV27
TGTGCCAGCAGTGGTTCGCGACAGGGGGGCCAAGAGACCCAGTACTTC
CASSGSRQGGQETQYF
>TRBJ2-2|few|NA|TRBV12-3/TRBV12-4
TGTGCCAGCAGCCCCCATTCCTCGTACGGGGAGCTGTTTTTT
CASSPHSSYGELFF
>TRBJ1-5|many|TRBD1|TRBV4-1
TGCGCCAGCAGCGGCCTACCCGGGACAGCTTATAGCAATCAGCCCCAGCATTTT
CASSGLPGTAYSNQPQHF
>TRBJ1-5|NA|NA|TRBV6-1
TGTGCCAGCAGGATAGGGCGACCTCAGCCCCAGCATTTT
CASRIGRPQPQHF
>TRBJ2-1|many|NA|TRBV12-3/TRBV12-4
TGTGCCAGCAGTTTTGGGAGTCGGAATGAGCAGTTCTTC
CASSFGSRNEQFF
>TRBJ1-2|many|NA|TRBV30
TGTGCCTGGAGCCCTTATCAGCGGGGAAGGGGATACTACACCTTC
CAWSPYQRGRGYYTF
>TRBJ2-3|many|TRBD1|TRBV20-1
TGCAGTGCTAGAGATCGGGACAGGGGGCAATATACGCAGTATTTT
CSARDRDRGQYTQYF
>TRBJ1-2|many|NA|TRBV6-2/TRBV6-3
TGTGCCAGCAGTTACTCGGTAGGGGACGGCTACACCTTC
CASSYSVGDGYTF
>TRBJ2-1|NA|NA|TRBV21-1
TGTGCCAGCAGCAAACGGGGGGTATCTAGCGGGGGGACCTACAATGAGCAGTTCTTC
CASSKRGVSSGGTYNEQFF
>TRBJ2-1|many|TRBD2|TRBV3-1
TGTGCCAGCAGCCGGTCACAAAGCGGGAGCTCCTACAATGAGCAGTTCTTC
CASSRSQSGSSYNEQFF
>TRBJ2-7|many|NA|TRBV2
TGTGCCAGCAGTGAAGCGTCTGAGCAGTACTTC
CASSEASEQYF
>TRBJ2-2|many|TRBD1|TRBV7-2
TGTGCCGACAAACAGGGGGCGAACACCGGGGAGCTGTTTTTT
CADKQGANTGELFF
>TRBJ2-6|NA|NA|TRBV4-2
TGTGCCAGCAGCCTCGGGGTTTCTGGGGCCAACGTCCTGACTTTC
CASSLGVSGANVLTF
>TRBJ2-7|NA|NA|TRBV29-1
TGCAGCGCACTCCCCCTGGGGTCCTACGAGCAGTACTTC
CSALPLGSYEQYF
>TRBJ1-1|many|NA|TRBV5-1
TGCGCCAGCAGCACCGACGGGAACACTGAAGCTTTCTTT
CASSTDGNTEAFF
>TRBJ1-2|many|NA|TRBV20-1
TGCAGTGCTAGCAGCAGGGGTCGCGACTATGGCTACACCTTC
CSASSRGRDYGYTF
>TRBJ1-4|many|TRBD1|TRBV4-1
TGCGCCAGCAGCGACCGGGACAGGGTTGAAAAACTGTTTTTT
CASSDRDRVEKLFF
>TRBJ2-3|many|TRBD2|TRBV27
TGTGCCAGCAGTCGCGGACCGGGACTAGACGCAGATACGCAGTATTTT
CASSRGPGLDADTQYF
>TRBJ1-1|many|NA|TRBV18
TGTGCCAGCTCACCAGACTTGAACACTGAAGCTTTCTTT
CASSPDLNTEAFF
>TRBJ2-1|NA|TRBD2|TRBV6-6
TGTGCCAGCAGTTACGGGACTAGCGGGGCAAATGAGCAGTTCTTC
CASSYGTSGANEQFF
>TRBJ2-6|many|TRBD2|TRBV5-1
TGCGCCAGCCTCCCCGGGGGGGGTATAGTCTCTGGGGCCAACGTCCTGACTTTC
CASLPGGGIVSGANVLTF
>TRBJ2-5|NA|NA|TRBV11-2
TGTGCCAGCAGCTGGGCCACAGGAGCAGAGACCCAGTACTTC
CASSWATGAETQYF
>TRBJ2-5|many|NA|TRBV7-8
TGTGCCAGCAGGCCTGCTCGGCGGGCCGGGACCCAGTACTTC
CASRPARRAGTQYF
>TRBJ2-2|many|NA|TRBV12-5
TGTGCTAGTGGTTTTTGCGGGAATCGTTGTGGGGAGCTGTTTTTT
CASGFCGNRCGELFF
>TRBJ1-5|NA|TRBD1|TRBV20-1
TGCAGTGCTAGATCCGTACAGGGGAATCAGCTCCAGCATTTT
CSARSVQGNQLQHF
>TRBJ1-6|many|NA|TRBV4-1
TGCGCCAGCAGCCAAGAGGCCAGAGTCTATAATTCACCCCTCCACTTT
CASSQEARVYNSPLHF
>TRBJ2-3|many|NA|TRBV7-8
TGTGCCAGCAGCTTAGCGCAAATCACAGATACGCAGTATTTT
CASSLAQITDTQYF
>TRBJ1-2|NA|NA|TRBV6-5
TGTGCCAGCAGTCCCCCGCGGGACATACCCCTTCAAGGCTACACCTTC
CASSPPRDIPLQGYTF